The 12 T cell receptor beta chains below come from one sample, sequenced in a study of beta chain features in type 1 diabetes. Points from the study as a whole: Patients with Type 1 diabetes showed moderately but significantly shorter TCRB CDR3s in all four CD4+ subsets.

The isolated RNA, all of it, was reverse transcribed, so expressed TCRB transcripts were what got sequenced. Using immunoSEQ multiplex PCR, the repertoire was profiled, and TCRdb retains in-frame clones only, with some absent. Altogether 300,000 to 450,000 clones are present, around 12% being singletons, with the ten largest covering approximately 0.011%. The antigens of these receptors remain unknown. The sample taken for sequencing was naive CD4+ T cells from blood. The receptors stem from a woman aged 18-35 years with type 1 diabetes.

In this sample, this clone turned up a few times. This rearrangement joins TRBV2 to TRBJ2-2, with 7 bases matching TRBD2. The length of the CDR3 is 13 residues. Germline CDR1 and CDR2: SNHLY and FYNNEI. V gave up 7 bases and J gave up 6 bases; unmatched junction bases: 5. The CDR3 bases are TGTGCCAGCACCATGGGGGGGGCCGGGGAGCTGTTTTTT. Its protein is CASTMGGAGELFF.

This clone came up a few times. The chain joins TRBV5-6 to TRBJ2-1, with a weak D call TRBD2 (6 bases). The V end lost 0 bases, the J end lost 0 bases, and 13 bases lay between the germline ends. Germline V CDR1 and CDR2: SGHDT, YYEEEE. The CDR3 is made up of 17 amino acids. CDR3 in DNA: TGTGCCAGCAGCTTGGCCGTGGGAGGAAGCTCCTACAATGAGCAGTTCTTC. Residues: CASSLAVGGSSYNEQFF.

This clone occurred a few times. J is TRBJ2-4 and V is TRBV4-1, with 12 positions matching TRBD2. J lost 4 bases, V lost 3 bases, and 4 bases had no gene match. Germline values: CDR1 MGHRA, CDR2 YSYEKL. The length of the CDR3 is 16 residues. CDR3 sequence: CASSQWTSGTKNIQYF. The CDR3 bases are TGCGCCAGCAGCCAGTGGACTAGCGGGACTAAAAACATTCAGTACTTC.

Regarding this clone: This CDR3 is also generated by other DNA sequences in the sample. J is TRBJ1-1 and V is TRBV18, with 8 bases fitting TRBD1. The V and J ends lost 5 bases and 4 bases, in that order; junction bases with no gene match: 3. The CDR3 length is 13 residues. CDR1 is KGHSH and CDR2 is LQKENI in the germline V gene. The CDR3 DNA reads TGTGCCAGCTCAACCACAGGGGGCACTGAAGCTTTCTTT. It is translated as CASSTTGGTEAFF.

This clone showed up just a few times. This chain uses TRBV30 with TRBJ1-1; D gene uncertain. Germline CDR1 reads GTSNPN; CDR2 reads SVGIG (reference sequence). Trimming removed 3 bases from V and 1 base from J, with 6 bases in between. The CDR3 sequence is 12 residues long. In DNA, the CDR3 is TGTGCCTGGAGCCGCAGGAACACTGAAGCTTTCTTT. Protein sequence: CAWSRRNTEAFF.

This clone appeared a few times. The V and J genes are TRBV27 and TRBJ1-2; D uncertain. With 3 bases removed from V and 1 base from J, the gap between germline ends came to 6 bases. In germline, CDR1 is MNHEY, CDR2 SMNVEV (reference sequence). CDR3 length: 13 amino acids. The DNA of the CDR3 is TGTGCCAGCAGTTTTAACAGTAACTATGGCTACACCTTC. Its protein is CASSFNSNYGYTF.

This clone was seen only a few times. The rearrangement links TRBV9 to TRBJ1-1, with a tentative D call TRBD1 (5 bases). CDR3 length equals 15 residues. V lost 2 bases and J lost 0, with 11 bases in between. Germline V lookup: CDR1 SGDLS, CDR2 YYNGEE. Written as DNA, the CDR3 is TGTGCCAGCAGCGTCGCGGACACCATGAACACTGAAGCTTTCTTT. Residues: CASSVADTMNTEAFF.

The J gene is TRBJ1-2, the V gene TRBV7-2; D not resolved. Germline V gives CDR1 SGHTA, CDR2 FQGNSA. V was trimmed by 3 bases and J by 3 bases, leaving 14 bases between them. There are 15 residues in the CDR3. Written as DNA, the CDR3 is TGTGCCAGCAGCTTTCCCGGCGAGGTTTACTATGGCTACACCTTC. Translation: CASSFPGEVYYGYTF.

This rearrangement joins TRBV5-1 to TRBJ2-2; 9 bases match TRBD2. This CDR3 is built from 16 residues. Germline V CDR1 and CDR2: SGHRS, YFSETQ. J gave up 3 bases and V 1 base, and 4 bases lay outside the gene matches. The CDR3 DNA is TGCGCCAGCAGCTTGAGGATAGCGGGAGACACCGGGGAGCTGTTTTTT. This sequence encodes CASSLRIAGDTGELFF.

The CDR3, as DNA: TGTGCCAGCCAGGGGACTAGCGGGAGTGGAGAGCAGTACTTC. Its translation: CASQGTSGSGEQYF. This chain uses TRBV7-2 with TRBJ2-7, with TRBD2 matching over 14 bases. The V gene's germline CDR1 is SGHTA and CDR2 FQGNSA. After removal of 8 bases from V and 7 bases from J, the junction contained 7 bases not matched to a gene. This CDR3 has 14 amino acids.

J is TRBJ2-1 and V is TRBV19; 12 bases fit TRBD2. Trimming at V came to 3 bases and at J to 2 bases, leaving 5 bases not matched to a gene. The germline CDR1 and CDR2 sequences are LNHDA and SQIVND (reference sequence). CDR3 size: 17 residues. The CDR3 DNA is TGTGCCAGTAGTATCAGGCTAGCGGGAGGGACCTACAATGAGCAGTTCTTC. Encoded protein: CASSIRLAGGTYNEQFF.

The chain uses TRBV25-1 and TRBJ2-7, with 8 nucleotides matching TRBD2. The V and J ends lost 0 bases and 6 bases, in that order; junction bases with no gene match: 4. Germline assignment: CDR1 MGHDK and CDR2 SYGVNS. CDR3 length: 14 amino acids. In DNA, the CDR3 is TGTGCCAGCAGTGAATATCGCCGGGAGGGCGAGCAGTACTTC. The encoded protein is CASSEYRREGEQYF.